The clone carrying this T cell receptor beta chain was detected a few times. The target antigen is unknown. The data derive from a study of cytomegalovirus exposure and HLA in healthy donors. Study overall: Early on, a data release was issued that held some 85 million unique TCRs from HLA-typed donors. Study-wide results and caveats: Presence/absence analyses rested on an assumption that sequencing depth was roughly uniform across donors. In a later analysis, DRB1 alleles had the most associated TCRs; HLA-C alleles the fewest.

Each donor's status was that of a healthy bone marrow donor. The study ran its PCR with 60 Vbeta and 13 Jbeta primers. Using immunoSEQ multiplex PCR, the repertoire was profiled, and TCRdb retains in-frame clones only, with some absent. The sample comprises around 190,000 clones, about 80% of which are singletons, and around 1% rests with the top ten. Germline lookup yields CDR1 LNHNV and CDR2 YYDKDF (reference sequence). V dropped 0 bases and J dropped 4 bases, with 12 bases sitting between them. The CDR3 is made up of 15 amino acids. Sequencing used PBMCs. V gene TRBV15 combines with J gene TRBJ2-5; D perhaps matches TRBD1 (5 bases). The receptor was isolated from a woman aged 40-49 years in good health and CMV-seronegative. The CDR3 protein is CATSRDRLGAETQYF. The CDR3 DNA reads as TGTGCCACCAGCAGAGATCGTCTTGGGGCAGAGACCCAGTACTTC.